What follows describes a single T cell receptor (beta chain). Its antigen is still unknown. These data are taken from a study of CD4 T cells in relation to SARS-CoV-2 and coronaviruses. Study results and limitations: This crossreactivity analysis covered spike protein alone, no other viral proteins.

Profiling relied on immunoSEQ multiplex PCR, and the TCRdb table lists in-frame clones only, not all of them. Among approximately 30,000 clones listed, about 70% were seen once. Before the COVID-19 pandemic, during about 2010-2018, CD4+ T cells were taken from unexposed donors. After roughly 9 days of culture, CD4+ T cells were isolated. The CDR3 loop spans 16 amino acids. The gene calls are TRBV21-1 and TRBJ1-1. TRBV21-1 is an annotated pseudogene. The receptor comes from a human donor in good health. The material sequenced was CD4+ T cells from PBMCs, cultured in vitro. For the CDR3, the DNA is TGTGCCAGCAGCCCATGGGACCGCCCTATGAACACTGAAGCTTTCTTT. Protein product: CASSPWDRPMNTEAFF.